A selection of T cell receptor beta chains follows, all from one sample in a study of blood T cell repertoires in COVID-19. Some clones are missing from TCRdb's copy, which holds only in-frame ones; the method was immunoSEQ multiplex PCR. The table records just over 35,000 clones, roughly 90% of them present only once. Sequenced input: peripheral blood. These receptors came from a man in his fifties or sixties with acute or convalescent COVID-19. Each CDR3 is given with its conserved first and last residue. The D gene is left open where the match is weak. Clone size, where shown, is once, few, many, or a class for clones that have expanded.

TRBD1,TRBV3-1/TRBV3-2,TRBJ1-6,NA,CASSRGTAEYNSPLHF,TGTGCCAGCAGCCGCGGGACAGCCGAGTATAATTCACCCCTCCACTTT
NA,TRBV27,TRBJ1-3,NA,CASSLRTGPPGNTIYF,TGTGCCAGCAGTTTGCGTACAGGTCCTCCTGGAAACACCATATATTTT
NA,TRBV4-1,TRBJ2-3,NA,CASSLISGTPQYF,TGCGCCAGCAGCCTTATTTCCGGGACTCCGCAGTATTTT
NA,TRBV6-5,TRBJ2-5,NA,CASSYLRAQETQYF,TGTGCCAGCAGTTACCTACGAGCTCAAGAGACCCAGTACTTC
NA,TRBV19,TRBJ1-5,NA,CASSIDLLGRGRGQPQHF,TGTGCCAGTAGTATAGATCTATTGGGCAGGGGCCGAGGTCAGCCCCAGCATTTT
NA,TRBV24-1,TRBJ2-1,NA,CATSLPQAAPYNEQFF,TGTGCCACCAGCCTGCCCCAGGCTGCACCTTACAATGAGCAGTTCTTC
NA,TRBV9,TRBJ2-2,NA,CASSVATGTSGTGELFF,TGTGCCAGCAGCGTAGCCACGGGAACTTCCGGCACCGGGGAGCTGTTTTTT
NA,TRBV5-5,TRBJ2-3,NA,CASSLRGSHLTDTQYF,TGTGCCAGCAGCTTGAGGGGGAGTCACCTAACAGATACGCAGTATTTT
TRBD2,TRBV5-6,TRBJ2-7,NA,CASSLGEGPYEQYF,TGTGCCAGCAGCCTAGGGGAGGGTCCCTACGAGCAGTACTTC
NA,TRBV6-1,TRBJ1-5,NA,CASSEILGGNQPQHF,TGTGCCAGCAGTGAAATTTTAGGGGGCAATCAGCCCCAGCATTTT
TRBD2,TRBV11-3,TRBJ2-2,NA,CASSLALAVDRGGELFF,TGTGCCAGCAGCTTAGCACTAGCGGTCGATAGAGGCGGGGAGCTGTTTTTT
TRBD1,TRBV11-2,TRBJ2-1,NA,CASSLGQGSLEFF,TGTGCCAGCAGCTTGGGACAGGGGTCTCTGGAGTTCTTC
TRBD2,TRBV3-1/TRBV3-2,TRBJ2-1,NA,CASSQDLAGLGNEQFF,TGTGCCAGCAGCCAAGACCTAGCGGGGTTGGGGAATGAGCAGTTCTTC
NA,TRBV5-1,TRBJ2-5,NA,CASSPSPGETQYF,TGCGCCAGCAGCCCCTCGCCCGGAGAGACCCAGTACTTC
NA,TRBV12-3/TRBV12-4,TRBJ2-3,NA,CASSSAAQDTQYF,TGTGCCAGCAGTTCAGCGGCCCAAGATACGCAGTATTTT
NA,TRBV11-3,TRBJ1-5,NA,CASSAAGNQPQHF,TGTGCCAGCAGCGCAGCGGGCAATCAGCCCCAGCATTTT
NA,TRBV6-2/TRBV6-3,TRBJ2-2,NA,CASSQSGPGELFF,TGTGCCAGCAGCCAATCGGGTCCCGGGGAGCTGTTTTTT
TRBD2,TRBV6-4,TRBJ2-1,NA,CASSDLSGRSYNEQFF,TGTGCCAGCAGTGACCTCAGCGGGAGGTCCTACAATGAGCAGTTCTTC
NA,TRBV5-4,TRBJ2-2,NA,CASSLGMTGELFF,TGTGCCAGCAGCTTGGGTATGACCGGGGAGCTGTTTTTT
NA,TRBV3-1/TRBV3-2,TRBJ2-7,NA,CASSQNSGYEQYF,TGTGCCAGCAGCCAGAACTCAGGCTACGAGCAGTACTTC
NA,TRBV7-2,TRBJ1-2,NA,CASSLGGAGTYGYTF,TGTGCCAGCAGCTTAGGCGGGGCGGGAACCTATGGCTACACCTTC
TRBD2,TRBV6-2/TRBV6-3,TRBJ2-1,NA,CASSFGTSPIFGNEQFF,TGTGCCAGCAGTTTTGGGACTAGCCCCATCTTCGGCAATGAGCAGTTCTTC
NA,TRBV6-2/TRBV6-3,TRBJ2-3,few,CASSYPSDTQYF,TGTGCCAGCAGTTACCCTAGTGATACGCAGTATTTT
TRBD1,TRBV5-6,TRBJ1-6,NA,CASSLIIQGMRNSPLHF,TGTGCCAGCAGCCTGATAATACAGGGGATGCGTAATTCACCCCTCCACTTT
TRBD2,TRBV10-3,TRBJ2-1,once,CAISPFPGSGSGNEQFF,TGTGCCATCAGCCCGTTCCCAGGGAGCGGGAGTGGGAATGAGCAGTTCTTC
NA,TRBV5-1,TRBJ1-1,NA,CASSWGPGTEAFF,TGCGCCAGCAGTTGGGGGCCGGGCACTGAAGCTTTCTTT
TRBD2,TRBV5-6,TRBJ2-4,NA,CASSSAGGAQNIQYF,TGTGCCAGCAGCTCCGCGGGGGGCGCCCAAAACATTCAGTACTTC
NA,TRBV27,TRBJ1-1,few,CASRPPTGNTEAFF,TGTGCCAGCCGCCCGCCGACAGGGAACACTGAAGCTTTCTTT
NA,TRBV30,TRBJ1-4,NA,CAWSVRVAEKLFF,TGTGCCTGGAGTGTGAGGGTTGCCGAAAAACTGTTTTTT
NA,TRBV5-6,TRBJ1-1,NA,CASSLGGLRLNTEAFF,TGTGCCAGCAGCTTGGGCGGTCTCCGATTAAACACTGAAGCTTTCTTT
NA,TRBV7-9,TRBJ2-7,NA,CASSLTGSSDEQYF,TGTGCCAGCAGCTTGACGGGGTCGTCAGACGAGCAGTACTTC
TRBD1,TRBV6-6,TRBJ1-1,NA,CASRDPGQGTEAFF,TGTGCCAGCAGAGATCCGGGACAGGGCACTGAAGCTTTCTTT
NA,TRBV3-1/TRBV3-2,TRBJ1-1,NA,CASSSGALGTEAFF,TGTGCCAGCAGTTCTGGGGCTCTGGGGACTGAAGCTTTCTTT
NA,TRBV10-1,TRBJ2-1,few,CASSEIVANEQFF,TGCGCCAGCAGTGAGATAGTAGCCAATGAGCAGTTCTTC
NA,TRBV27,TRBJ2-7,NA,CASSPIDGGPYEQYF,TGTGCCAGCAGCCCAATCGACGGAGGCCCCTACGAGCAGTACTTC
TRBD2,TRBV9,TRBJ2-1,NA,CASSKRLAGEGNEQFF,TGTGCCAGCAGCAAGAGGCTAGCGGGAGAGGGGAATGAGCAGTTCTTC
NA,TRBV6-5,TRBJ2-7,NA,CASSSGGSLYEQYF,TGTGCCAGCAGTAGTGGAGGGAGTCTCTACGAGCAGTACTTC
NA,TRBV7-9,TRBJ1-3,NA,CASSFISGGTPGGNTIYF,TGTGCCAGCAGCTTTATCTCTGGGGGGACTCCGGGTGGAAACACCATATATTTT
NA,TRBV18,TRBJ2-1,NA,CASSPSGGYHEQFF,TGTGCCAGCTCACCATCCGGAGGATACCATGAGCAGTTCTTC
TRBD1,TRBV7-6,TRBJ2-2,few,CASSPYDRGGELFF,TGTGCCAGCAGCCCTTACGACAGGGGCGGGGAGCTGTTTTTT
NA,TRBV18,TRBJ1-5,NA,CASSRNTGIENQPQHF,TGTGCCAGCTCACGCAATACAGGGATAGAGAATCAGCCCCAGCATTTT
NA,TRBV9,TRBJ2-3,NA,CASSLRLDRTDTQYF,TGTGCCAGCAGCCTCCGATTAGATCGCACAGATACGCAGTATTTT